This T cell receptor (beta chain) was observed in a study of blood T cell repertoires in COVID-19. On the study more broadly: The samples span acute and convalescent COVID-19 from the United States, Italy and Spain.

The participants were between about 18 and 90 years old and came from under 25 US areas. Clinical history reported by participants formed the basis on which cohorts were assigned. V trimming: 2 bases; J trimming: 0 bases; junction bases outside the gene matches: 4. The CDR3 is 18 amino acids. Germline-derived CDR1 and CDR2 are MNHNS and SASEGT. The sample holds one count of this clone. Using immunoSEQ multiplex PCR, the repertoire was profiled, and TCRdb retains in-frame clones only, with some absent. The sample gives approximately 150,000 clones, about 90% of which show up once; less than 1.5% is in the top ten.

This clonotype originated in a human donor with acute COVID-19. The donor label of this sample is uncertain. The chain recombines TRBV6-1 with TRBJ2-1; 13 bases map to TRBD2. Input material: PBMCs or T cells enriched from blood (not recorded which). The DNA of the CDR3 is TGTGCCAGCAGTGAAAGACTAGCGGGGGGCCCCTCCTACAATGAGCAGTTCTTC. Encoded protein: CASSERLAGGPSYNEQFF.